This record concerns one TCR beta chain sequence. The antigen is undetermined. These data are taken from a study of T cell responses to AZD1222 COVID-19 vaccine. Notes on the study in general: Nearly half of spike-specific TCRs reportedly go after variant regions that carry no mutations.

Using immunoSEQ multiplex PCR, the repertoire was profiled, and TCRdb retains in-frame clones only, with some absent. The sample lists about 150,000 clones; nearly 90% were seen once. Germline lookup yields CDR1 MDHEN and CDR2 SYDVKM. Trimming removed 8 bases from V and 0 bases from J, with 11 bases in between. The CDR3 is made up of 14 amino acids. The source of this sequence is an adult in good health. The sample was peripheral blood, taken on day 0 of AZD1222 vaccination. The V call is TRBV28, the J call TRBJ1-3; D is unresolved. CDR3 loop: CASSPSHSGNTIYF. The CDR3, as DNA: TGTGCCAGCTCCCCGTCTCACTCTGGAAACACCATATATTTT.